The 28 T cell receptor beta chains below were found in one sample sequenced in a study of blood T cell repertoires in COVID-19. The protocol was immunoSEQ multiplex PCR, while the TCRdb copy is restricted to in-frame clones and leaves out a portion. The sample has approximately 230,000 clones, around 85% seen once; the top ten hold 4%. Sequencing was carried out using peripheral blood. Receptor source: a woman in her forties with active or convalescent COVID-19.

This sequence joins TRBV19 and TRBJ1-2, with a tentative D call TRBD1 (5 bases). The CDR3 is made up of 14 amino acids. Trimming took 6 bases from V and 3 from J, leaving 14 bases between them. The germline V gene encodes CDR1 LNHDA and CDR2 SQIVND (reference sequence). The CDR3: CASSPGGGDYGYTF. The CDR3 DNA sequence: TGTGCCAGTAGCCCCGGGGGGGGTGACTATGGCTACACCTTC.

The rearrangement joins TRBV19 to TRBJ1-4, with TRBD1 matching over 9 bases. The length of the CDR3 is 16 residues. The V gene's germline CDR1 is LNHDA and CDR2 SQIVND (reference sequence). Trimming took 7 bases from V and 8 from J; bases not matched to a gene: 14. The CDR3 is CASKSLRQGGSEKLFF. For the CDR3, the DNA is TGTGCCAGTAAATCCCTCAGACAGGGGGGTAGCGAAAAACTGTTTTTT.

This chain connects TRBV10-2 to TRBJ1-5; D ambiguous. V dropped 6 bases and J dropped 0 bases, with 6 bases sitting between them. This CDR3 has 13 residues. Germline-derived CDR1 and CDR2 are WSHSY and SAAADI. This CDR3 is CASRINSNQPQHF. The CDR3 nucleotides read TGCGCCAGCAGAATCAATAGCAATCAGCCCCAGCATTTT.

The rearrangement links TRBV6-5 to TRBJ2-3; a possible D gene is TRBD1 (6 bases). From germline, CDR1 is MNHEY and CDR2 SVGAGI. Trimming cost V 7 bases and J 4 bases, with 18 bases left between them. The CDR3 runs 15 residues. CDR3 in amino acids: CASKDRPNLPDTQYF. Here the CDR3 DNA reads TGTGCCAGCAAAGACAGGCCCAATCTCCCAGATACGCAGTATTTT.

The V and J genes are TRBV14 and TRBJ2-1, with TRBD1 identical over 12 bases. The CDR3 sequence is 18 residues long. The V and J ends lost 1 base and 2 bases, in that order; junction bases with no gene match: 6. In germline, CDR1 is SGHDN, CDR2 FVKESK. CDR3 coding DNA: TGTGCCAGCAGCCAAGGACCGGGACAGGGGGCCGCCTACAATGAGCAGTTCTTC. Its protein product is CASSQGPGQGAAYNEQFF.

The chain employs TRBV19 and TRBJ2-1, with TRBD2 identical over 9 bases. With V trimmed by 3 bases and J by 7 bases, 4 bases remained unmatched. The CDR3 loop spans 14 amino acids. CDR1 LNHDA and CDR2 SQIVND come from the germline V gene (reference sequence). The CDR3, as DNA: TGTGCCAGTAGTATCCAGACTAGCGGTAATGAGCAGTTCTTC. It encodes CASSIQTSGNEQFF.

The gene calls are TRBV30 and TRBJ1-2; perhaps TRBD1 as D (6 bases). This CDR3 has 13 residues. Looked up from germline, CDR1 is GTSNPN and CDR2 is SVGIG (reference sequence). V dropped 3 bases and J dropped 7 bases, with 15 bases sitting between them. This CDR3 reads CAWRAPGVSGYTF. CDR3 nucleotides: TGTGCCTGGAGGGCACCAGGGGTCTCTGGCTACACCTTC.

The chain employs TRBV19 and TRBJ1-6, with D perhaps matching TRBD1 (5 bases). The CDR3 is made up of 15 amino acids. CDR1 and CDR2 (germline): LNHDA, SQIVND (reference sequence). Trimming removed 0 bases from V and 9 bases from J, with 12 bases in between. The CDR3 DNA follows: TGTGCCAGTAGTATAGATCGTCAGGGAGGTTCACCCCTCCACTTT. It is translated as CASSIDRQGGSPLHF.

This clone is a singleton in its sample. CDR3 in DNA: TGTGCCTGGCGGGGACTCAGCTCCTACAATGAGCAGTTCTTC. Translation: CAWRGLSSYNEQFF. This chain uses TRBV30 with TRBJ2-1; a possible D gene is TRBD2 (6 bases). The V gene lost 5 bases and the J gene lost 0 bases, with 11 bases spanning the gap. The CDR3 contains 14 residues. CDR1 and CDR2 from the germline V gene are GTSNPN and SVGIG (reference sequence).

This clone has a single count. The chain carries TRBV29-1 and TRBJ2-7; D might be TRBD2 (5 bases). CDR3 size: 15 residues. Germline V gives CDR1 SQVTM, CDR2 ANQGSEA. V was clipped by 6 bases and J by 6 bases, with 24 bases between them. CDR3 region: CSVKRRVEEAGEQYF. For the CDR3, the DNA is TGCAGCGTGAAAAGGAGAGTAGAGGAGGCGGGCGAGCAGTACTTC.

The rearrangement links TRBV28 to TRBJ1-4; D might be TRBD1 (5 bases). The germline CDR1 and CDR2 sequences are MDHEN and SYDVKM. V lost 5 bases, J lost 7 bases, and 14 bases lay in between. The CDR3 spans 14 residues. The CDR3 sequence: CASSDPGRGEKLFF. The CDR3 bases are TGTGCCAGCAGTGACCCCGGGAGGGGTGAAAAACTGTTTTTT.

The chain links TRBV7-9 to TRBJ2-1; a weak D match, TRBD2 (6 bases). V lost 3 bases to trimming and J lost 5 bases, with 14 bases between them. CDR1 is SEHNR and CDR2 is FQNEAQ in the germline V gene (reference sequence). CDR3 size: 15 residues. CDR3 loop: CASSLGGTGHNEQFF. Written as DNA, the CDR3 is TGTGCCAGCAGCTTGGGCGGGACGGGACACAATGAGCAGTTCTTC.

The chain is built from TRBV24-1 and TRBJ2-7; TRBD1 is a possible D gene (5 bases). V was shortened by 3 bases and J by 3 bases, with 8 bases between the two germline ends. The length of the CDR3 is 13 residues. Germline values: CDR1 KGHDR, CDR2 SFDVKD. DNA for the CDR3: TGTGCCACCAGTGATGGGGCTAACTACGAGCAGTACTTC. It is translated as CATSDGANYEQYF.

In DNA form, the CDR3 reads TGTGCCAGCAGCTTTTTAGACCGGGACAGCTACGAGCAGTACTTC. Translating it yields CASSFLDRDSYEQYF. This chain joins TRBV5-4 and TRBJ2-7; 7 nucleotides match TRBD1. This CDR3 is 15 amino acids long. V shed 2 bases, J shed 3 bases, and the junction held 8 bases outside the gene matches. CDR1 and CDR2 from the germline V gene are SGHNT and YYREEE (reference sequence).

The CDR3 bases are TGTGCCAGCATCCGGACACGCGGCGGCGAGCAGTACTTC. This encodes CASIRTRGGEQYF. The V gene is TRBV28, the J gene TRBJ2-7, with D possibly being TRBD1 (5 bases). V was cut by 7 bases and J by 6 bases, with 16 bases left in between. In germline, CDR1 is MDHEN, CDR2 SYDVKM. The CDR3 spans 13 residues.

This chain joins TRBV28 and TRBJ1-2; 8 positions agree with TRBD1. With V trimmed by 2 bases and J by 5 bases, 7 bases remained unmatched. This CDR3 is built from 15 residues. The germline V gene has CDR1 MDHEN and CDR2 SYDVKM. CDR3 region: CASSLGLDRDYGYTF. Written as DNA, the CDR3 is TGTGCCAGCAGTTTAGGACTGGACAGGGATTATGGCTACACCTTC.

About this clone itself: An end of the junction differs from the germline gene, which may be a read error. The chain couples TRBV25-1 to TRBJ1-2, with no clear D. This CDR3 region has 12 residues. CDR1 is MGHDK and CDR2 is SYGVNS in the germline V gene. CDR3 in amino acids: CASSESEGTPRF. DNA of the CDR3: TGTGCCAGCAGTGAATCGGAGGGCACCCCCCGCTTC.

This clone was detected only once. The chain is built from TRBV5-6 and TRBJ2-7; 9 bases agree with TRBD1. V lost 4 bases to trimming and J lost 3 bases; unmatched junction nucleotides: 5. Germline V gene sequence: CDR1 SGHDT, CDR2 YYEEEE. The CDR3 runs 14 residues. In nucleotides, the CDR3 is TGTGCCAGCAGCCCAGACAGGGGGATCTACGAGCAGTACTTC. The encoded protein is CASSPDRGIYEQYF.

V is TRBV11-2 and J is TRBJ1-1, with D perhaps TRBD1 (5 bases). This CDR3 is 15 amino acids long. Germline-derived CDR1 and CDR2 are SGHAT and FQNNGV. Trimming pared 1 base from V and 1 base from J, leaving 10 bases between. For the CDR3, the DNA is TGTGCCAGCAGCTTAGTTCGGCAGGGGAACACTGAAGCTTTCTTT. Its protein is CASSLVRQGNTEAFF.

This clone was picked up one time. The chain couples TRBV4-2 to TRBJ2-5, with 9 bases that match TRBD2. The trim removed 1 base at V and 4 bases at J, leaving 7 bases unmatched. Germline loops: CDR1 LGHNA, CDR2 YNFKEQ. The CDR3 runs 16 residues. The CDR3 region is CASSQAGRGGGETQYF. Here the CDR3 DNA reads TGTGCCAGCAGCCAAGCGGGGCGGGGGGGCGGAGAGACCCAGTACTTC.

The rearrangement uses TRBV6-2 or TRBV6-3 and TRBJ1-2; possible D gene TRBD1, 6 bases. The CDR3 sequence is 14 residues long. CDR1 MNHEY and CDR2 SVGEGT come from the germline V gene. V shed 2 bases and J shed 5 bases, with 12 bases lying between them. CDR3 protein: CASSYVRTAYGYTF. The CDR3 nucleotides are TGTGCCAGCAGTTACGTGAGGACAGCTTATGGCTACACCTTC.

V gene TRBV7-8 combines with J gene TRBJ1-6; 10 nucleotides match TRBD1. CDR1 and CDR2 (germline): SGHVS, FQNEAQ. V trimming: 0 bases; J trimming: 8 bases; junction bases outside the gene matches: 1. The CDR3 covers 15 residues. This chain's CDR3 is CASSLAGTGDSPLHF. As DNA, the CDR3 is TGTGCCAGCAGCTTAGCAGGGACAGGGGATTCACCCCTCCACTTT.

J is TRBJ1-2 and V is TRBV3-1 (or the pseudogene TRBV3-2); 7 positions match TRBD1. The CDR3 spans 14 residues. Germline V gives CDR1 LGHDT, CDR2 YNNKEL (reference sequence). Unmatched junction bases numbered 3, after V lost 0 bases and J lost 5 bases. The CDR3 loop reads CASSQETTGYGYTF. For the CDR3, the DNA is TGTGCCAGCAGCCAAGAAACGACAGGGTATGGCTACACCTTC.

The chain employs TRBV5-1 and TRBJ1-1; D may be TRBD1 (6 bases). CDR1 SGHRS and CDR2 YFSETQ come from the germline V gene. The V end lost 0 bases, the J end lost 5 bases, and 11 bases lay between the germline ends. CDR3 length: 14 residues. The DNA of the CDR3 is TGCGCCAGCAGCTTGGATCAGGGGTGGACTGAAGCTTTCTTT. As protein: CASSLDQGWTEAFF.

V gene TRBV7-2 combines with J gene TRBJ2-5, with 8 bases identical to TRBD1. Germline CDR1 SGHTA, CDR2 FQGNSA. The CDR3 loop spans 13 amino acids. Losses at the gene ends were 3 bases for V and 6 bases for J; bases not matched to a gene: 3. Here the CDR3 reads CASSLGTGKTQYF. CDR3 bases: TGTGCCAGCAGCTTGGGGACAGGAAAGACCCAGTACTTC.

The table lists this clone with a few counts. The V gene is TRBV19, the J gene TRBJ1-5; no firm D call. This CDR3 is built from 13 residues. Germline loops: CDR1 LNHDA, CDR2 SQIVND (reference sequence). The ends were cut back, 3 bases at V and 6 bases at J, with 9 bases in the middle. The DNA of the CDR3 is TGTGCCAGTAGTATTATGGTTAGTCAGCCCCAGCATTTT. This sequence encodes CASSIMVSQPQHF. The variable domain in full, completed from reference TRBV19 and TRBJ1-5, reads DGGITQSPKYLFRKEGQNVTLSCEQNLNHDAMYWYRQDPGQGLRLIYYSQIVNDFQKGDIAEGYSVSREKKESFPLTVTSAQKNPTAFYLCASSIMVSQPQHFGDGTRLSIL.

This clone was detected a few times. The rearrangement links TRBV19 to TRBJ1-2, with D unresolved. CDR3 size: 18 residues. Germline V gives CDR1 LNHDA, CDR2 SQIVND (reference sequence). V lost 3 bases, J lost 4 bases, and 24 bases lay in between. The CDR3 spells CASSIRSGRQARTYGYTF. In DNA form, the CDR3 reads TGTGCCAGTAGTATCCGAAGTGGGCGACAAGCAAGAACCTATGGCTACACCTTC.

The rearrangement uses TRBV19 and TRBJ2-7; D is uncertain. The ends were cut back, 6 bases at V and 5 bases at J, with 11 bases in the middle. Germline V gene lookup returns CDR1 LNHDA and CDR2 SQIVND (reference sequence). CDR3 length: 12 amino acids. The DNA for the CDR3 is TGTGCCAGTAGCCGTCTCCGGGACGAGCAGTACTTC. Translation gives CASSRLRDEQYF.